These T cell receptor beta chains were read from a single sample in a study of T cell responses to AZD1222 COVID-19 vaccine. Profiled with immunoSEQ multiplex PCR; TCRdb holds only in-frame clones, not every one. This table has some 120,000 clones, approximately 85% appearing once. The sample in question was peripheral blood, obtained 28 days after the second AZD1222 dose. The receptors come from an adult who received the AZD1222 COVID-19 vaccine. The conserved cysteine and the conserved F or W are not part of the CDR3 here. Each record gives: clone size, D gene, J gene, V gene, CDR3 protein. A D gene is named only where the DNA matches it firmly. Not all rows give a size; the values are once, few, many and, for expanded clones, a class.

abundance: NA
d_gene: TRBD1
j_gene: TRBJ1-2
v_gene: TRBV11-2
CDR3aa: ASSRRQGADGYT

abundance: NA
d_gene: NA
j_gene: TRBJ1-4
v_gene: TRBV28
CDR3aa: ASSGPFNEKLF

abundance: few
d_gene: NA
j_gene: TRBJ1-5
v_gene: TRBV7-2
CDR3aa: ASSLKGGNQPQH

abundance: few
d_gene: NA
j_gene: TRBJ1-4
v_gene: TRBV5-1
CDR3aa: ASSGQVGTNEKLF

abundance: NA
d_gene: TRBD2
j_gene: TRBJ2-2
v_gene: TRBV7-6
CDR3aa: ASSLGLANTGELF

abundance: NA
d_gene: NA
j_gene: TRBJ1-5
v_gene: TRBV10-2
CDR3aa: ASSESGGNQPQH

abundance: NA
d_gene: TRBD1
j_gene: TRBJ2-7
v_gene: TRBV28
CDR3aa: ASGSTGVSYEQY

abundance: NA
d_gene: NA
j_gene: TRBJ2-1
v_gene: TRBV7-3
CDR3aa: ASSPRPGAVNEQF

abundance: few
d_gene: TRBD1
j_gene: TRBJ1-6
v_gene: TRBV3-1/TRBV3-2
CDR3aa: ASATGQGVSPLH

abundance: NA
d_gene: TRBD1
j_gene: TRBJ2-7
v_gene: TRBV5-4
CDR3aa: ASSLGQVGTYEQY

abundance: NA
d_gene: NA
j_gene: TRBJ2-7
v_gene: TRBV5-1
CDR3aa: ANGSFYEQY

abundance: NA
d_gene: NA
j_gene: TRBJ1-4
v_gene: TRBV6-5
CDR3aa: ASRAQGRGNEKLF

abundance: NA
d_gene: NA
j_gene: TRBJ1-6
v_gene: TRBV2
CDR3aa: ASNPDRDHNSPLH

abundance: NA
d_gene: NA
j_gene: TRBJ2-7
v_gene: TRBV6-5
CDR3aa: ASMEIYSYEQY

abundance: NA
d_gene: NA
j_gene: TRBJ2-1
v_gene: TRBV5-1
CDR3aa: ASSYSDPSYNEQF

abundance: NA
d_gene: NA
j_gene: TRBJ1-2
v_gene: TRBV6-2/TRBV6-3
CDR3aa: ASSLTGITGYT

abundance: NA
d_gene: NA
j_gene: TRBJ1-6
v_gene: TRBV6-2/TRBV6-3
CDR3aa: ASSSPQGSSPLH

abundance: NA
d_gene: NA
j_gene: TRBJ1-6
v_gene: TRBV10-3
CDR3aa: AIKGGVNSPLH

abundance: NA
d_gene: NA
j_gene: TRBJ1-4
v_gene: TRBV19
CDR3aa: ASSITVSRTNEKLF

abundance: NA
d_gene: NA
j_gene: TRBJ1-5
v_gene: TRBV10-3
CDR3aa: AISGGLNQPQH

abundance: NA
d_gene: TRBD1
j_gene: TRBJ2-7
v_gene: TRBV29-1
CDR3aa: SVETGQGIYEQY

abundance: once
d_gene: NA
j_gene: TRBJ1-2
v_gene: TRBV6-4
CDR3aa: ASSQGRDGYT

abundance: NA
d_gene: TRBD1
j_gene: TRBJ1-4
v_gene: TRBV6-5
CDR3aa: ASSYISGTGGEKLF

abundance: NA
d_gene: NA
j_gene: TRBJ2-1
v_gene: TRBV19
CDR3aa: ASSIDRLALSGKQF

abundance: NA
d_gene: NA
j_gene: TRBJ1-1
v_gene: TRBV23-1
CDR3aa: ASSQFLGPTNTEAF

abundance: NA
d_gene: NA
j_gene: TRBJ1-2
v_gene: TRBV6-5
CDR3aa: ASSYRESGYT

abundance: NA
d_gene: TRBD1
j_gene: TRBJ2-2
v_gene: TRBV4-2
CDR3aa: ASSQTGTGSTGELF

abundance: NA
d_gene: NA
j_gene: TRBJ1-3
v_gene: TRBV28
CDR3aa: ASSSPGRTIY

abundance: NA
d_gene: TRBD1
j_gene: TRBJ1-4
v_gene: TRBV10-2
CDR3aa: ASKQTGGPNEKLF

abundance: NA
d_gene: NA
j_gene: TRBJ2-5
v_gene: TRBV5-1
CDR3aa: ASSLVTEGETQY

abundance: NA
d_gene: NA
j_gene: TRBJ1-2
v_gene: TRBV9
CDR3aa: ANGGRGGPLPYGYT

abundance: NA
d_gene: NA
j_gene: TRBJ1-1
v_gene: TRBV20-1
CDR3aa: SASRGTEAF

abundance: NA
d_gene: TRBD1
j_gene: TRBJ2-2
v_gene: TRBV7-2
CDR3aa: ASSSGTGNTGELF

abundance: NA
d_gene: TRBD1
j_gene: TRBJ2-1
v_gene: TRBV24-1
CDR3aa: ATSDLSSPRDRAYNEQF

abundance: NA
d_gene: NA
j_gene: TRBJ2-7
v_gene: TRBV7-2
CDR3aa: ASSAKVVHSYEQY

abundance: NA
d_gene: NA
j_gene: TRBJ1-1
v_gene: TRBV5-1
CDR3aa: ASSFQDSLSTEAF

abundance: few
d_gene: NA
j_gene: TRBJ2-2
v_gene: TRBV6-5
CDR3aa: ASTMRGGAGELF

abundance: NA
d_gene: TRBD1
j_gene: TRBJ1-2
v_gene: TRBV18
CDR3aa: ASSPVGTGANGYT

abundance: NA
d_gene: NA
j_gene: TRBJ1-4
v_gene: TRBV6-5
CDR3aa: ASKNGGGSVKLF

abundance: NA
d_gene: TRBD1
j_gene: TRBJ2-1
v_gene: TRBV19
CDR3aa: ASTPGQGANSEQF